Presented here are 27 T cell receptor beta chains from one specimen sequenced in a study of T cells in Graves' hyperthyroidism and ophthalmopathy. TCR beta CDR3 region amplification was performed from RNA transcripts. Initially, a first-round RT-PCR of the TCR CDR3 employed the HTBI primer set. TCRdb processed the multiplex PCR reads anew with MiXCR; each CDR3 protein has one entry. The sample holds roughly 500,000 distinct CDR3 sequences, about 46% seen once. Sequencing was carried out using peripheral blood or thyroid tissue (not recorded which). The origin of the receptors is an adult woman with Graves' disease, either hyperthyroidism or ophthalmopathy (not recorded which).

V usage is TRBV7-9 and J usage is TRBJ2-7; 7 bases map to TRBD1. Germline V gene data show CDR1 as SEHNR and CDR2 as FQNEAQ (reference sequence). V was pared by 10 bases and J by 3 bases, with 12 bases of the junction left unmatched. The CDR3 runs to 14 residues. DNA of the CDR3: TGTGCCAACAGTAAGGGACAGACCCTCTACGAGCAGTACTTC. Amino acids: CANSKGQTLYEQYF.

Many counts were recorded for this clonotype. This chain connects TRBV7-8 to TRBJ2-5; 8 bases fit TRBD2. Germline-derived CDR1 and CDR2 are SGHVS and FQNEAQ. The J segment lost 2 bases and the V segment lost 0 bases, leaving 2 bases of the junction unmatched. The CDR3 length is 15 residues. The CDR3 coding sequence is TGTGCCAGCAGCTTAGCACTAGCGGTTCAAGAGACCCAGTACTTC. Its translation is CASSLALAVQETQYF.

This clonotype appeared a few times. V gene TRBV7-9 combines with J gene TRBJ1-6, with D perhaps TRBD1 (6 bases). The CDR3 consists of 17 residues. Germline values: CDR1 SEHNR, CDR2 FQNEAQ (reference sequence). Between the trimmed V and J ends, which lost 5 bases and 11 bases, there was a span of 25 bases. CDR3 nucleotides: TGTGCCAGCAGCGCACATGGGGGGGGCGAGATTATTGCACCCCTCCACTTT. Encoded protein: CASSAHGGGEIIAPLHF.

V gene TRBV25-1 combines with J gene TRBJ2-7; TRBD1 matches at 11 bases. V lost 5 bases and J lost 5; bases outside the gene matches: 5. CDR3 length: 14 amino acids. Germline V lookup: CDR1 MGHDK, CDR2 SYGVNS. The CDR3 sequence: CASSKGTGGNEQYF. As DNA, the CDR3 is TGTGCCAGCAGTAAAGGGACAGGGGGAAACGAGCAGTACTTC.

This chain joins TRBV25-1 and TRBJ1-4, with TRBD1 matching 7 bases. V lost 5 bases to trimming and J lost 8 bases; unmatched junction nucleotides: 8. The CDR3 covers 14 residues. The germline gives CDR1 MGHDK, CDR2 SYGVNS. The chain's CDR3 is CASSTPQGNEKLFF. DNA of the CDR3: TGTGCCAGCAGTACGCCACAGGGGAACGAAAAACTGTTTTTT.

Comments on this clonotype: A much larger clone sits a single nucleotide away, making a read error possible. The chain has TRBV28 and TRBJ1-2; no definite D call. The CDR3 extends over 15 amino acids. V shed 5 bases and J shed 5 bases, with 18 bases lying between them. In germline, CDR1 is MDHEN, CDR2 SYDVKM. The CDR3 spells CASSDLARRLYGYTF. CDR3 nucleotide sequence: TGTGCCAGCAGTGATCTTGCCAGGCGACTTTATGGCTACACCTTC.

This clonotype was counted once. The chain joins TRBV10-3 to TRBJ1-6; D ambiguous. The V end lost 0 bases, the J end lost 6 bases, and 9 bases lay between the germline ends. Looked up from germline, CDR1 is ENHRY and CDR2 is SYGVKD. The CDR3 covers 15 residues. The chain's CDR3 is CAISESSGRNSPLHF. Here the CDR3 DNA reads TGTGCCATCAGTGAGTCGTCGGGCCGTAATTCACCCCTCCACTTT.

The V call is TRBV29-1, the J call TRBJ1-5; D may be TRBD1 (6 bases). Trimming shortened V by 8 bases and J by 6 bases, and 20 bases separated the two germline ends. The CDR3 consists of 14 residues. CDR1 is SQVTM, CDR2 ANQGSEA, per germline. CDR3 in DNA: TGCAGCTTAGGGGGGCAGGGTCCCAGTCAGCCCCAGCATTTT. Translating gives CSLGGQGPSQPQHF.

The chain joins TRBV29-1 to TRBJ2-5; D is uncertain. The CDR3 consists of 12 residues. Germline-derived CDR1 and CDR2 are SQVTM and ANQGSEA. V was shortened by 1 base and J by 5 bases, with 8 bases between the two germline ends. Here the CDR3 DNA reads TGCAGCGTTGAAGTAGGGTTGGAGACCCAGTACTTC. This gives the protein CSVEVGLETQYF.

The chain uses TRBV29-1 and TRBJ1-2; possibly TRBD1 for D (5 bases). Between the trimmed V and J ends, which lost 0 bases and 8 bases, there was a span of 19 bases. Looked up from germline, CDR1 is SQVTM and CDR2 is ANQGSEA. The CDR3 runs to 15 residues. The CDR3 spells CSVEDLMGQGRGYTF. DNA of the CDR3: TGCAGCGTTGAAGATCTTATGGGCCAGGGTCGGGGCTACACCTTC.

V usage is TRBV7-2 and J usage is TRBJ1-1; 7 nucleotides agree with TRBD1. Germline V CDR1 and CDR2: SGHTA, FQGNSA. The length of the CDR3 is 15 residues. The V segment lost 4 bases and the J segment 2 bases; nucleotides outside the gene matches: 7. Here the CDR3 DNA reads TGTGCCAGCAGCTCAGCCCGACAGGGTAACACTGAAGCTTTCTTT. It encodes CASSSARQGNTEAFF. The whole variable domain, filled in from reference TRBV7-2 and TRBJ1-1, reads GAGVSQSPSNKVTEKGKDVELRCDPISGHTALYWYRQSLGQGLEFLIYFQGNSAPDKSGLPSDRFSAERTGGSVSTLTIQRTQQEDSAVYLCASSSARQGNTEAFFGQGTRLTVV.

The chain recombines TRBV7-2 with TRBJ2-7; 11 bases are a match to TRBD2. Per the germline V gene, CDR1 is SGHTA and CDR2 is FQGNSA. This CDR3 spans 14 amino acids. Losses at the gene ends were 5 bases for V and 7 bases for J; bases not matched to a gene: 7. The CDR3 coding sequence is TGTGCCAGCAGCATACTAGCGGGAGAACGGGAGCAGTACTTC. Its translation is CASSILAGEREQYF.

At least ten counts were recorded for this clonotype. The chain is built from TRBV20-1 and TRBJ2-5, with a weak D call TRBD1 (6 bases). Germline CDR1 is DFQATT and CDR2 is SNEGSKA (reference sequence). Deletions cut 6 bases from V and 5 bases from J, with 22 bases between. The CDR3 contains 15 residues. Here the CDR3 reads CSAGEQTGFGETQYF. The CDR3 region has the DNA TGCAGTGCCGGGGAACAAACAGGGTTTGGGGAGACCCAGTACTTC.

The rearrangement links TRBV20-1 to TRBJ2-3; D tentatively fits TRBD1 or TRBD2 (5 bases each). This CDR3 has 13 amino acids. With 3 bases removed from V and 4 bases from J, the gap between germline ends came to 11 bases. The germline V gene has CDR1 DFQATT and CDR2 SNEGSKA (reference sequence). CDR3 DNA: TGCAGTGCTAGCCGACCGGGGCCAGATACGCAGTATTTT. This codes for CSASRPGPDTQYF.

For this clonotype: The junction shows a germline mismatch at one end, possibly a read error. The chain joins TRBV7-9 to TRBJ2-2; 12 bases agree with TRBD2. The CDR3 is 15 amino acids. Germline values: CDR1 SEHNR, CDR2 FQNEAQ (reference sequence). This chain's CDR3 is CASTRLAGATGELFF. CDR3 nucleotide sequence: TGTGCTAGCACCAGACTAGCGGGAGCGACCGGGGAGCTGTTTTTT.

This chain connects TRBV5-4 to TRBJ1-2; D perhaps matches TRBD1 (5 bases). In germline, CDR1 is SGHNT, CDR2 YYREEE (reference sequence). This CDR3 spans 14 amino acids. V lost 4 bases and J lost 2, with 12 bases in between. CDR3 amino acids: CASSDGHLNYGYTF. For the CDR3, the DNA is TGTGCCAGCAGCGACGGACACTTAAACTATGGCTACACCTTC.

V gene TRBV10-2 combines with J gene TRBJ1-2; the D gene is possibly TRBD1 (6 bases). The CDR3 extends over 15 amino acids. Trimming took 10 bases from V and 2 from J, leaving 20 bases between them. The germline V gene has CDR1 WSHSY and CDR2 SAAADI. CDR3 residues: CATYEERGVNYGYTF. The CDR3 nucleotides are TGCGCCACCTACGAAGAGAGGGGGGTCAACTATGGCTACACCTTC.

The CDR3 reads CASSLVPYELFF. The DNA of the CDR3 is TGTGCCAGCAGCTTAGTGCCCTACGAACTGTTTTTT. This sequence joins TRBV11-2 and TRBJ1-4; D is uncertain. The CDR3 covers 12 residues. Trimming left V 1 base short and J 12 bases short, with 9 bases between. Germline lookup yields CDR1 SGHAT and CDR2 FQNNGV.

This clonotype was counted ten times or more. The gene calls are TRBV20-1 and TRBJ2-5; D unclear. Germline-derived CDR1 and CDR2 are DFQATT and SNEGSKA (reference sequence). V lost 2 bases, J lost 1 base, and 5 bases lay in between. This CDR3 has 12 residues. The DNA for the CDR3 is TGCAGTGCTAGACTCGCCCAAGAGACCCAGTACTTC. Its protein product is CSARLAQETQYF.

The genes are TRBV2 and TRBJ2-5; possibly TRBD2 for D (6 bases). Looked up from germline, CDR1 is SNHLY and CDR2 is FYNNEI. This CDR3 is 12 amino acids long. V lost 8 bases to trimming and J lost 0 bases, with 7 bases between them. CDR3 loop: CASREYQETQYF. CDR3 DNA sequence: TGTGCCAGCCGGGAGTACCAAGAGACCCAGTACTTC.

This clonotype was detected many times. This chain uses TRBV10-3 with TRBJ2-7, with TRBD2 matching 13 bases. V shed 10 bases, J shed 6 bases, and the junction held 6 bases outside the gene matches. CDR3 length: 13 residues. Per the germline V gene, CDR1 is ENHRY and CDR2 is SYGVKD. CDR3 DNA sequence: TGTGCCACCAAGGGACTAGCGGGAATCGAGCAGTACTTC. Residues: CATKGLAGIEQYF.

This chain joins TRBV2 and TRBJ1-1; no clear D gene. The CDR3 is 15 amino acids. V shed 6 bases and J shed 5 bases, with 19 bases lying between them. Germline loops: CDR1 SNHLY, CDR2 FYNNEI. CDR3 residues: CASSQDLGPSTEAFF. The CDR3 coding sequence is TGTGCCAGCAGCCAAGACCTGGGTCCGAGTACTGAAGCTTTCTTT.

This clonotype was seen many times. V usage is TRBV28 and J usage is TRBJ1-2; no definite D call. The CDR3 runs 13 residues. V gave up 1 base and J gave up 5 bases, with 8 bases separating them. Germline assignment: CDR1 MDHEN and CDR2 SYDVKM. CDR3 DNA: TGTGCCAGCAGTTTATCATCGAAATATGGCTACACCTTC. It codes for CASSLSSKYGYTF.

This clonotype occurred many times. The chain couples TRBV20-1 to TRBJ2-5; 8 positions match TRBD1. In germline, CDR1 is DFQATT, CDR2 SNEGSKA (reference sequence). Trimming took 4 bases from V and 4 from J; bases not matched to a gene: 8. The CDR3 runs 14 residues. CDR3 sequence reads: CSATYRGYGETQYF. As DNA, the CDR3 is TGCAGTGCTACTTACAGGGGGTATGGAGAGACCCAGTACTTC.

The chain combines TRBV6-5 with TRBJ1-5; 10 bases agree with TRBD1. The CDR3 is 15 amino acids. Trimming at V came to 6 bases and at J to 0 bases, leaving 2 bases not matched to a gene. Germline V lookup: CDR1 MNHEY, CDR2 SVGAGI. CDR3 in amino acids: CASRGQGSSNQPQHF. CDR3 DNA sequence: TGTGCCAGCAGGGGACAGGGGAGTAGCAATCAGCCCCAGCATTTT.

The chain recombines TRBV2 with TRBJ1-5; D is undetermined. Looked up from germline, CDR1 is SNHLY and CDR2 is FYNNEI. V lost 4 bases, J lost 2 bases, and 9 bases lay in between. The CDR3 loop spans 14 amino acids. The CDR3 DNA sequence: TGTGCCAGCAGTGTTCAATGGGGCAATCAGCCCCAGCATTTT. Amino acids: CASSVQWGNQPQHF.

V and J are TRBV19 and TRBJ1-4; D unresolved. CDR1 is LNHDA and CDR2 is SQIVND in the germline V gene (reference sequence). This CDR3 contains 13 residues. V lost 3 bases to trimming and J lost 5 bases, with 7 bases between them. CDR3 protein: CASSMNRNEKLFF. The CDR3 coding sequence is TGTGCCAGTAGTATGAACAGAAATGAAAAACTGTTTTTT. The full variable domain, rest sourced from reference TRBV19 and TRBJ1-4, is DGGITQSPKYLFRKEGQNVTLSCEQNLNHDAMYWYRQDPGQGLRLIYYSQIVNDFQKGDIAEGYSVSREKKESFPLTVTSAQKNPTAFYLCASSMNRNEKLFFGSGTQLSVL.